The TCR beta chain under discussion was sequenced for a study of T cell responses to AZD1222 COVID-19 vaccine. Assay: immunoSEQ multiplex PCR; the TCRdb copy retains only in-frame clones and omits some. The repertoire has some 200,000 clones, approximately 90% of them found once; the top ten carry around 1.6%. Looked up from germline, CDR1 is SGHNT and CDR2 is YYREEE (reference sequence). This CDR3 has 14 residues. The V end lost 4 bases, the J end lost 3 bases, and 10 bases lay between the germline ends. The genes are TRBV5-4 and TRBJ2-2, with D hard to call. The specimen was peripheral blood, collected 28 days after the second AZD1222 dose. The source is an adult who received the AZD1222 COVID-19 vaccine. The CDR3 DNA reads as TGTGCCAGCAGCCCTCCTCGTGACACCGGGGAGCTGTTTTTT. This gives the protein CASSPPRDTGELFF.